The 25 T cell receptor beta chains listed next were all sequenced from one sample in a study of T-cell memory formation after mild COVID-19. One entry per CDR3 protein results from TCRdb running MiXCR on the 5' RACE reads. The data contain almost 550,000 distinct CDR3 sequences, 20% of them seen just once; the ten biggest clones take up under 15%. Material for sequencing was PBMCs or a T cell subset sorted from them (not recorded which). The receptors here all came from an adult woman who had mild COVID-19 (a few samples of this study predate the infection). Cell type and time point are not known.

This clonotype was seen only a few times. The chain recombines TRBV3-1 with TRBJ2-5; D is uncertain. The CDR3 is 12 amino acids. V lost 0 bases and J 5 bases, leaving 4 bases between the germline ends. The germline gives CDR1 LGHDT, CDR2 YNNKEL (reference sequence). The CDR3 loop is CASSQDLETQYF. CDR3 coding DNA: TGTGCCAGCAGCCAAGATCTGGAGACCCAGTACTTC.

Only a few counts were recorded for this clonotype. The CDR3 bases are TGCAGCGTCTACGATGGCTTGGGACAGCCCCAGCATTTT. Protein: CSVYDGLGQPQHF. The chain couples TRBV29-1 to TRBJ1-5; no definite D call. V shed 6 bases and J shed 7 bases, with 16 bases lying between them. The CDR3 extends over 13 amino acids. Looked up from germline, CDR1 is SQVTM and CDR2 is ANQGSEA.

J is TRBJ2-7 and V is TRBV7-8; 7 bases fit TRBD1. The J segment lost 2 bases and the V segment lost 5 bases, leaving 9 bases of the junction unmatched. There are 15 residues in the CDR3. The germline V gene has CDR1 SGHVS and CDR2 FQNEAQ. The DNA for the CDR3 is TGTGCCAGCAGCCGGTCCCAGGGGGTACCCTACGAGCAGTACTTC. Residues: CASSRSQGVPYEQYF.

The chain has TRBV5-1 and TRBJ2-7; D gene uncertain. V was trimmed by 3 bases and J by 3 bases, leaving 7 bases between them. This CDR3 contains 12 residues. Germline loops: CDR1 SGHRS, CDR2 YFSETQ. The CDR3 DNA follows: TGCGCCAGCAGCTCACAGCTCTACGAGCAGTACTTC. Translated, it gives CASSSQLYEQYF.

V gene TRBV7-3 combines with J gene TRBJ2-1, with TRBD1 matching over 11 bases. V trimming: 0 bases; J trimming: 6 bases; junction bases outside the gene matches: 4. The CDR3 is made up of 16 amino acids. Per germline, CDR1 SGHTA and CDR2 FQGTGA. CDR3 coding DNA: TGTGCCAGCAGCTTAACTCTCGGGACAGGGGGCAATGAGCAGTTCTTC. Encoded protein: CASSLTLGTGGNEQFF.

As DNA, the CDR3 is TGTGCCAGCAGCCGCCCCGGGAGGGGACACGGGGAAAGCGGCAATCAGCCCCAGCATTTT. Residues: CASSRPGRGHGESGNQPQHF. The rearrangement links TRBV14 to TRBJ1-5; D may be TRBD1 (6 bases). V shed 4 bases and J shed 2 bases, with 27 bases lying between them. Germline loops: CDR1 SGHDN, CDR2 FVKESK. This CDR3 region has 20 residues.

V is TRBV9 and J is TRBJ1-3, with D maybe TRBD1 (5 bases). CDR1 is SGDLS, CDR2 YYNGEE, per germline. V gave up 4 bases and J gave up 4 bases, with 21 bases separating them. This CDR3 contains 17 residues. The CDR3 here is CASSQGWGLDSGNTIYF. The CDR3 nucleotides read TGTGCCAGCAGCCAAGGCTGGGGGTTGGATTCGGGAAACACCATATATTTT.

This clonotype was seen a few times. The chain joins TRBV6-2 or TRBV6-3 to TRBJ2-5; no reliable D call. The V gene's germline CDR1 is MNHEY and CDR2 SVGEGT. V lost 7 bases and J 4 bases, leaving 7 bases between the germline ends. CDR3 length equals 11 residues. This CDR3 is CASTYSETQYF. The DNA of the CDR3 is TGTGCCAGCACGTATTCAGAGACCCAGTACTTC.

A few counts support this clonotype. The chain combines TRBV19 with TRBJ2-3; 7 nucleotides agree with TRBD2. Germline V CDR1 and CDR2: LNHDA, SQIVND (reference sequence). This CDR3 comprises 18 residues. Trimming removed 2 bases from V and 0 bases from J; junction bases left unmatched: 11. The DNA of the CDR3 is TGTGCCAGTAGTATAAGGGTTAGGGCTAGCGGAAGCACAGATACGCAGTATTTT. This sequence encodes CASSIRVRASGSTDTQYF.

The rearrangement links TRBV5-1 to TRBJ2-5; D is perhaps TRBD1 (5 bases). V was clipped by 4 bases and J by 4 bases, with 11 bases between them. This CDR3 region has 13 residues. CDR1 and CDR2 from the germline V gene are SGHRS and YFSETQ. The CDR3 loop reads CASSPYRGETQYF. The CDR3, as DNA: TGCGCCAGCAGCCCCTATAGGGGAGAGACCCAGTACTTC.

Only a few counts were recorded for this clonotype. V is TRBV6-6 and J is TRBJ2-1, with 8 bases lining up with TRBD2. The V gene end was trimmed by 0 bases and the J gene end by 7 bases; junction bases not matched to a gene: 11. The V gene's germline CDR1 is MNHNY and CDR2 SVGAGI (reference sequence). CDR3 length: 17 amino acids. The CDR3 loop reads CASSYSPASGLFNEQFF. Written as DNA, the CDR3 is TGTGCCAGCAGTTACTCTCCTGCTAGCGGGTTATTTAATGAGCAGTTCTTC.

V and J are TRBV6-1 and TRBJ1-1; 8 bases are shared with TRBD1. Germline-derived CDR1 and CDR2 are MNHNS and SASEGT. The CDR3 runs 14 residues. The V gene end was trimmed by 6 bases and the J gene end by 5 bases; junction bases not matched to a gene: 8. The CDR3 nucleotides are TGTGCCAGCAGAGACACACAGGGGGTTACTGAAGCTTTCTTT. Translation: CASRDTQGVTEAFF.

The gene calls are TRBV5-1 and TRBJ2-1, with 15 bases aligning to TRBD2. The CDR3 is 18 residues long. Trimming at V came to 4 bases and at J to 8 bases, leaving 13 bases not matched to a gene. CDR1 SGHRS and CDR2 YFSETQ come from the germline V gene. The CDR3 region has the DNA TGCGCCAGCAGCCCTGGACTAGCGGGAGGGCCGGGGAGCGATGAGCAGTTCTTC. Encoded protein: CASSPGLAGGPGSDEQFF.

A few counts support this clonotype. CDR3 nucleotides: TGTGCCAGCAGTTTAGAACAACAGGGAAGGGGCTACACCTTC. Protein sequence: CASSLEQQGRGYTF. The chain uses TRBV12-3 or TRBV12-4 and TRBJ1-2; D might be TRBD1 (6 bases). Trimming pared 1 base from V and 8 bases from J, leaving 14 bases between. The CDR3 sequence is 14 residues long.

The rearrangement links TRBV5-8 to TRBJ2-1; D is ambiguous. The CDR3 covers 12 residues. V shed 2 bases and J shed 11 bases, with 11 bases lying between them. Germline assignment: CDR1 SGHTS and CDR2 YDEGEE. The CDR3 spells CASSFQPIQQFF. The CDR3 nucleotides are TGTGCCAGCAGCTTCCAACCCATACAGCAGTTCTTC.

This clonotype came up a few times. The chain couples TRBV5-1 to TRBJ2-1; TRBD2 matches at 9 bases. Trimming took 0 bases from V and 9 from J; bases not matched to a gene: 4. CDR1 and CDR2 from the germline V gene are SGHRS and YFSETQ. There are 14 residues in the CDR3. CDR3 DNA sequence: TGCGCCAGCAGCTTGGCTAGCGGGAATGTTGAGCAGTTCTTC. Encoded protein: CASSLASGNVEQFF. Based on the CDR3 plus reference TRBV5-1 and TRBJ2-1, the full variable domain is KAGVTQTPRYLIKTRGQQVTLSCSPISGHRSVSWYQQTPGQGLQFLFEYFSETQRNKGNFPGRFSGRQFSNSRSEMNVSTLELGDSALYLCASSLASGNVEQFFGPGTRLTVL.

The CDR3 sequence: CASSSSSGTAGEQYF. In DNA form, the CDR3 reads TGCGCCAGCAGCTCCTCATCCGGGACGGCGGGGGAGCAGTACTTC. This sequence joins TRBV5-1 and TRBJ2-7; D may be TRBD2 (6 bases). This CDR3 is 15 amino acids long. V was shortened by 3 bases and J by 7 bases, with 20 bases between the two germline ends. CDR1 is SGHRS and CDR2 is YFSETQ in the germline V gene. Full variable domain (rest looked up from reference TRBV5-1 and TRBJ2-7): KAGVTQTPRYLIKTRGQQVTLSCSPISGHRSVSWYQQTPGQGLQFLFEYFSETQRNKGNFPGRFSGRQFSNSRSEMNVSTLELGDSALYLCASSSSSGTAGEQYFGPGTRLTVT.

The chain couples TRBV5-1 to TRBJ1-1; D ambiguous. The ends were cut back, 0 bases at V and 3 bases at J, with 6 bases in the middle. The CDR3 has 13 amino acids. Per the germline V gene, CDR1 is SGHRS and CDR2 is YFSETQ. The CDR3 sequence: CASSLVLDTEAFF. CDR3 in DNA: TGCGCCAGCAGCTTGGTATTGGACACTGAAGCTTTCTTT.

This chain joins TRBV20-1 and TRBJ2-3, with D unresolved. V lost 5 bases, J lost 6 bases, and 9 bases lay in between. CDR3 length equals 11 residues. Germline V gene data show CDR1 as DFQATT and CDR2 as SNEGSKA (reference sequence). The CDR3: CSALRQDTQYF. CDR3 coding DNA: TGCAGTGCTCTCAGGCAGGATACGCAGTATTTT.

This clonotype was counted ten times or more. The chain employs TRBV6-4 and TRBJ1-1; D might be TRBD1 (5 bases). V lost 2 bases, J lost 2 bases, and 6 bases lay in between. CDR3 length: 13 residues. Germline CDR1 MRHNA, CDR2 SNTAGT. For the CDR3, the DNA is TGTGCCAGCAGTGACCGGGACAACACTGAAGCTTTCTTT. Translating it yields CASSDRDNTEAFF.

There are a few counts of this clonotype. This chain links TRBV6-5 with TRBJ2-3; unclear D gene. Trimming pared 4 bases from V and 4 bases from J, leaving 9 bases between. Germline V CDR1 and CDR2: MNHEY, SVGAGI. CDR3 length equals 13 residues. CDR3 sequence (DNA): TGTGCCAGCAGTTTGGGGTTTCCAGATACGCAGTATTTT. Amino acids: CASSLGFPDTQYF.

This clonotype was seen only a few times. In DNA form, the CDR3 reads TGTGCCAGCAGGTCGACTAGCGGGGAGACCCAGTACTTC. Amino acid sequence: CASRSTSGETQYF. The V gene is TRBV12-3 or TRBV12-4, the J gene TRBJ2-5; 10 bases map to TRBD2. The trim removed 6 bases at V and 5 bases at J, leaving 3 bases unmatched. The CDR3 is 13 amino acids.

This clonotype appeared a few times. J is TRBJ2-3 and V is TRBV25-1; 9 nucleotides match TRBD2. The length of the CDR3 is 16 residues. Germline CDR1 reads MGHDK; CDR2 reads SYGVNS. The junction had 12 bases not matched to a gene; V was cut back by 7 bases and J by 4 bases. The CDR3 is CASTGMRTSDADTQYF. The CDR3 DNA follows: TGTGCCAGCACAGGAATGCGGACTAGCGACGCAGATACGCAGTATTTT.

This chain links TRBV7-3 with TRBJ2-7; 13 nucleotides agree with TRBD2. There are 16 residues in the CDR3. Germline CDR1 and CDR2: SGHTA and FQGTGA. Trimming at V came to 0 bases and at J to 6 bases, leaving 5 bases not matched to a gene. The CDR3 loop reads CASSLTRTSGSAEQYF. The CDR3 nucleotides read TGTGCCAGCAGCTTAACCAGGACTAGCGGGAGCGCCGAGCAGTACTTC.

The CDR3 nucleotides are TGTGCCAGCAGTTACTCGACAGCTTTCCCGGGGGAGCTGTTTTTT. Protein: CASSYSTAFPGELFF. J is TRBJ2-2 and V is TRBV6-5; D possibly corresponds to TRBD1 (5 bases). Germline lookup yields CDR1 MNHEY and CDR2 SVGAGI. The CDR3 covers 15 residues. Between the trimmed V and J ends, which lost 0 bases and 8 bases, there was a span of 13 bases.